Below are 18 T cell receptor beta chains sequenced from a single sample in a study of OX40 agonist ivuxolimab in advanced cancers. Method: immunoSEQ multiplex PCR; TCRdb's copy keeps in-frame clones and lacks some. The sample lists approximately 50,000 clones; about 80% were seen once. The specimen comprised CD4+ or CD8+ T cells sorted from blood, sampled in a trial of the OX40 agonist ivuxolimab. These receptors came from an adult with an advanced solid tumor such as melanoma, head and neck, liver or kidney cancer.

This clone has only a few counts. The chain carries TRBV12-5 and TRBJ1-2, with 7 positions matching TRBD1. J gave up 8 bases and V 2 bases, and 14 bases lay outside the gene matches. This CDR3 has 16 residues. Germline assignment: CDR1 LGHNT and CDR2 FRNRAP. The CDR3 region is CASGLLQGRVHEGYTF. The CDR3 region has the DNA TGTGCTAGTGGTTTGCTACAGGGGAGGGTTCACGAGGGCTACACCTTC.

This clone was detected only a few times. The sample carries other DNA sequences with the same CDR3. This chain uses TRBV19 with TRBJ1-1, with D possibly matching TRBD1 (5 bases). This CDR3 is 13 amino acids long. Germline loops: CDR1 LNHDA, CDR2 SQIVND (reference sequence). The V and J ends lost 1 base and 4 bases respectively, with 7 bases between them. Here the CDR3 reads CASSIGGATEAFF. The CDR3 DNA reads TGTGCCAGTAGTATAGGAGGGGCCACTGAAGCTTTCTTT.

The chain uses TRBV6-5 and TRBJ1-2; tentative D call: TRBD1 (5 bases). V lost 0 bases to trimming and J lost 8 bases, with 10 bases between them. From germline, CDR1 is MNHEY and CDR2 SVGAGI. This CDR3 comprises 13 residues. The CDR3: CASSYSRGLGYTF. The CDR3 region has the DNA TGTGCCAGCAGTTACTCAAGGGGCCTCGGCTACACCTTC.

This chain connects TRBV11-2 to TRBJ2-2; tentative D call: TRBD1 (6 bases). Trimming took 6 bases from V and 5 from J, leaving 13 bases between them. Germline V gene data show CDR1 as SGHAT and CDR2 as FQNNGV. This CDR3 spans 14 amino acids. The DNA for the CDR3 is TGTGCCAGCAGTAACGGACAGCCTACCGGGGAGCTGTTTTTT. Translation: CASSNGQPTGELFF.

In this sample, this clone turned up once. This chain uses TRBV7-9 with TRBJ1-1; D ambiguous. From germline, CDR1 is SEHNR and CDR2 FQNEAQ (reference sequence). The CDR3 has 13 residues. V gave up 2 bases and J gave up 0 bases, with 4 bases separating them. The CDR3 loop reads CASSLNVNTEAFF. The CDR3 DNA reads TGTGCCAGCAGCTTAAACGTGAACACTGAAGCTTTCTTT.

This sequence joins TRBV28 and TRBJ1-1; D is unresolved. CDR1 and CDR2 from the germline V gene are MDHEN and SYDVKM. V lost 6 bases and J 4 bases, leaving 6 bases between the germline ends. The CDR3 loop spans 11 amino acids. Here the CDR3 reads CASSPRTEAFF. The CDR3 nucleotides are TGTGCCAGCAGCCCGCGCACTGAAGCTTTCTTT.

The chain links TRBV20-1 to TRBJ1-1; D gene unclear. In germline, CDR1 is DFQATT, CDR2 SNEGSKA (reference sequence). The length of the CDR3 is 11 residues. The V end lost 5 bases, the J end lost 2 bases, and 6 bases lay between the germline ends. CDR3 nucleotide sequence: TGCAGTGCTTCCCCCAACACTGAAGCTTTCTTT. Amino acid sequence: CSASPNTEAFF.

The rearrangement joins TRBV18 to TRBJ2-3; D ambiguous. The CDR3 sequence is 12 residues long. Trimming took off 3 bases at V and 4 bases at J, with 5 bases between the two ends. The V gene's germline CDR1 is KGHSH and CDR2 LQKENI. CDR3 loop: CASSPTADTQYF. The CDR3 DNA follows: TGTGCCAGCTCACCTACGGCAGATACGCAGTATTTT.

The sample holds a few counts of this clone. This chain connects TRBV18 to TRBJ1-1, with TRBD1 as a possible D gene (5 bases). Germline V lookup: CDR1 KGHSH, CDR2 LQKENI. Deletions cut 1 base from V and 5 bases from J, with 8 bases between. The CDR3 is made up of 13 amino acids. As DNA, the CDR3 is TGTGCCAGCTCACCACTGGGGGGGACTGAAGCTTTCTTT. This sequence encodes CASSPLGGTEAFF.

The rearrangement links TRBV11-2 to TRBJ2-7; tentatively, D is TRBD1 (5 bases). Germline V CDR1 and CDR2: SGHAT, FQNNGV. V shed 1 base and J shed 6 bases, with 7 bases lying between them. The CDR3 length is 12 residues. The CDR3 nucleotides are TGTGCCAGCAGCTTAGTAAGGGGCGAGCAGTACTTC. Amino acids: CASSLVRGEQYF. Full variable domain (outside the CDR3, taken from reference TRBV11-2 and TRBJ2-7): EAGVAQSPRYKIIEKRQSVAFWCNPISGHATLYWYQQILGQGPKLLIQFQNNGVVDDSQLPKDRFSAERLKGVDSTLKIQPAKLEDSAVYLCASSLVRGEQYFGPGTRLTVT.

The genes are TRBV21-1 and TRBJ1-1; whether TRBD1, the table's D call, matches the DNA was not checked. TRBV21-1 is a recognized pseudogene. CDR3 length: 15 residues. DNA of the CDR3: TGTGCCAGCAGCACTAGCAGGGGATTGAACACTGAAGCTTTCTTT. Translation gives CASSTSRGLNTEAFF.

This chain links TRBV11-2 with TRBJ2-5, with unresolved D. Germline values: CDR1 SGHAT, CDR2 FQNNGV. The CDR3 covers 13 residues. The V and J ends lost 2 bases and 5 bases respectively, with 9 bases between them. The CDR3 sequence: CASSLSLGETQYF. The CDR3 DNA sequence: TGTGCCAGCAGCTTAAGCTTAGGGGAGACCCAGTACTTC.

This clone occurred once. V is TRBV19 and J is TRBJ2-1; 10 bases are a match to TRBD1. With V trimmed by 4 bases and J by 7 bases, 7 bases remained unmatched. The CDR3 is 15 amino acids. The germline gives CDR1 LNHDA, CDR2 SQIVND (reference sequence). The chain's CDR3 is CASSTRQGARNEQFF. The CDR3 region has the DNA TGTGCCAGTAGTACCCGACAGGGGGCGCGTAATGAGCAGTTCTTC.

The chain is built from TRBV18 and TRBJ1-3, with 7 bases fitting TRBD1. V was clipped by 3 bases and J by 0 bases; unmatched bases: 5. Germline V gene lookup returns CDR1 KGHSH and CDR2 LQKENI. CDR3 length: 16 residues. The CDR3 region is CASSPGQKSSGNTIYF. As DNA, the CDR3 is TGTGCCAGCTCACCGGGACAGAAAAGCTCTGGAAACACCATATATTTT.

This sequence joins TRBV5-1 and TRBJ2-2; the match to TRBD2 covers 11 bases. CDR3 length: 18 residues. CDR1 is SGHRS, CDR2 YFSETQ, per germline. V was pared by 4 bases and J by 3 bases, with 11 bases of the junction left unmatched. CDR3 sequence reads: CASSVTSGKGWDTGELFF. DNA for the CDR3: TGCGCCAGCAGCGTGACTAGCGGGAAAGGGTGGGACACCGGGGAGCTGTTTTTT.

This clone was seen only a few times. The genes are TRBV11-3 and TRBJ2-3, with a possible D match to TRBD2 (5 bases). This CDR3 region has 13 residues. V was trimmed by 5 bases and J by 2 bases, leaving 8 bases between them. CDR1 is SGHNT and CDR2 is YENEEA in the germline V gene. CDR3 bases: TGTGCCAGCAGCCCGGGGTCCACAGATACGCAGTATTTT. Protein: CASSPGSTDTQYF.

The rearrangement joins TRBV30 to TRBJ2-3; 12 positions agree with TRBD2. The CDR3 is 18 amino acids. The V gene end was trimmed by 1 base and the J gene end by 0 bases; junction bases not matched to a gene: 8. Per the germline V gene, CDR1 is GTSNPN and CDR2 is SVGIG (reference sequence). The CDR3 sequence: CAWSGGLAGKTSTDTQYF. In nucleotides, the CDR3 is TGTGCCTGGAGTGGTGGACTAGCGGGAAAAACTAGCACAGATACGCAGTATTTT.

The chain couples TRBV7-3 to TRBJ2-1, with 7 bases lining up with TRBD2. V lost 2 bases and J lost 6; bases outside the gene matches: 1. The CDR3 consists of 13 residues. Germline V gene data show CDR1 as SGHTA and CDR2 as FQGTGA. CDR3 in amino acids: CASSLGTINEQFF. The DNA for the CDR3 is TGTGCCAGCAGCTTAGGGACTATCAATGAGCAGTTCTTC.